This entry concerns a single TCR beta chain. Antigen unknown. The data were obtained in a study of neoadjuvant anti-PD-1 for oral cavity cancer. Using immunoSEQ multiplex PCR, the repertoire was profiled, and TCRdb retains in-frame clones only, with some absent. Of about 9,800 clones in the sample, about 67% were seen once. V was shortened by 11 bases and J by 10 bases, with 21 bases between the two germline ends. The CDR3 is 13 residues long. Germline loops: CDR1 SEHNR, CDR2 FQNEAQ (reference sequence). Stated time point: after neoadjuvant nivolumab, at surgical resection. Study-wide results and limits: TCR analyses covered only a few patients per response group.

Sequencing was performed on PBMCs, taken after nivolumab (anti-PD-1) treatment. V usage is TRBV7-9 and J usage is TRBJ2-1, with D possibly being TRBD2 (5 bases). This clonotype was obtained from a person between 35 and 79 years old with oral cavity squamous cell carcinoma. As DNA, the CDR3 is TGTGCCTCTGTTAGGACTGGGTTCAACGAGCAGTTCTTC. This encodes CASVRTGFNEQFF.